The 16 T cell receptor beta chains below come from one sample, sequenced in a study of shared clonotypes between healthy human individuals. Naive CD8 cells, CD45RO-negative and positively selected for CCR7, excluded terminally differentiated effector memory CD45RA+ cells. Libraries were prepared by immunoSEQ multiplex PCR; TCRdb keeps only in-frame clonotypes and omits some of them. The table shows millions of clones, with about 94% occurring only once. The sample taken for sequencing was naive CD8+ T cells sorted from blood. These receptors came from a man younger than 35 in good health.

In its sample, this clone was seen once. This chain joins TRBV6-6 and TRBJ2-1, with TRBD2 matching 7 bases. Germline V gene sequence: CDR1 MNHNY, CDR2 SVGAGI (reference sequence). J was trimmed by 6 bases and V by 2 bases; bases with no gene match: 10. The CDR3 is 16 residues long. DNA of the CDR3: TGTGCCAGCAGTTACGGGAGGCGGGAGAATAGCAATGAGCAGTTCTTC. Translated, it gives CASSYGRRENSNEQFF.

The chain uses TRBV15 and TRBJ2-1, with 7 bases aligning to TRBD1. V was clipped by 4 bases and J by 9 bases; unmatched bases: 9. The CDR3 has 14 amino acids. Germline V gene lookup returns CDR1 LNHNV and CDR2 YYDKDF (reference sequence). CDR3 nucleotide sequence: TGTGCCACCAGCACCTGGGACAGTTTTGGTGAGCAGTTCTTC. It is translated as CATSTWDSFGEQFF.

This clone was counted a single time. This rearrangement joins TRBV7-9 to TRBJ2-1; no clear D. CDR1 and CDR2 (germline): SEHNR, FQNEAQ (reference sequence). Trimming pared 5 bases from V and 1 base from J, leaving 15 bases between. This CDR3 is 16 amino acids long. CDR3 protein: CASSHPKDASYNEQFF. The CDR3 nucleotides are TGTGCCAGCAGCCATCCCAAGGACGCTTCCTACAATGAGCAGTTCTTC.

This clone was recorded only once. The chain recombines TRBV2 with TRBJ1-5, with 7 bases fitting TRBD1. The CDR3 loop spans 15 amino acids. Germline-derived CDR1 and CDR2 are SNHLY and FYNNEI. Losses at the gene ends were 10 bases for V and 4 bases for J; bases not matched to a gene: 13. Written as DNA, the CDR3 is TGTGCCACCGACAGGGCCCCCCTAGATAATCAGCCCCAGCATTTT. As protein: CATDRAPLDNQPQHF.

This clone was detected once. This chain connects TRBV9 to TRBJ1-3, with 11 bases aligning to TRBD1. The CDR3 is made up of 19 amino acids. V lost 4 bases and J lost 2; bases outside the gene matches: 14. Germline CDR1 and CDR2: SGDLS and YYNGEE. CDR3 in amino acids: CASSPRPGTGGDTGNTIYF. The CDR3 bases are TGTGCCAGCAGCCCCCGTCCCGGGACAGGGGGAGATACTGGAAACACCATATATTTT.

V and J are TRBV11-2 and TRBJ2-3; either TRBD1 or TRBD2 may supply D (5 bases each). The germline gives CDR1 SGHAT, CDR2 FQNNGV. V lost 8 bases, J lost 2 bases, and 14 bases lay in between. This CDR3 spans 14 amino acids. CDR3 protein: CASGWDGPTDTQYF. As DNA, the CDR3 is TGTGCCAGCGGGTGGGACGGCCCCACAGATACGCAGTATTTT.

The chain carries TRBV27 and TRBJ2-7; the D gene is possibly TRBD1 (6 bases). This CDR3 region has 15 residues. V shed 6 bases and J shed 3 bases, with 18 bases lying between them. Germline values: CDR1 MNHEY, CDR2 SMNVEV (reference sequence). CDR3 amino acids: CASRRLVAGDYEQYF. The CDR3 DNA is TGTGCCAGCAGAAGACTTGTGGCAGGGGACTACGAGCAGTACTTC.

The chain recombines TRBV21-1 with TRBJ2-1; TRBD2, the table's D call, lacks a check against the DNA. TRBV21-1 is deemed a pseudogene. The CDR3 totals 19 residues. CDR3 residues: CASSPRTSGGAFTYNEQFF. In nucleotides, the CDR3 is TGTGCCAGCAGCCCCCGGACTAGCGGGGGGGCATTCACCTACAATGAGCAGTTCTTC.

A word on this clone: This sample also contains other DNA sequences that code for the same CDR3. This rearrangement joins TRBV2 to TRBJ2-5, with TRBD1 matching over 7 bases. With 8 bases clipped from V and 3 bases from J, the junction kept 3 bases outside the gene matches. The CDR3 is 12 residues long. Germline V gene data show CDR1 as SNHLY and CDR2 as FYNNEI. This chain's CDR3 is CASRGQKETQYF. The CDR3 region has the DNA TGTGCCAGCCGGGGACAGAAAGAGACCCAGTACTTC.

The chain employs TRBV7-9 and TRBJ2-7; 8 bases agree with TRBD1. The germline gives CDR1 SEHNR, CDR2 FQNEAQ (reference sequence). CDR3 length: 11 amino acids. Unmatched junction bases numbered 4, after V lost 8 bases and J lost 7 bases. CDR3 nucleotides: TGTGCCAGCCAGGGGGCGGGGGAGCAGTACTTC. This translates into CASQGAGEQYF.

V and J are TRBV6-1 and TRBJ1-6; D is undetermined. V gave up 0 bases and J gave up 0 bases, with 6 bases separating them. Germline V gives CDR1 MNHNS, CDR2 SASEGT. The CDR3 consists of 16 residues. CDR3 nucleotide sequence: TGTGCCAGCAGTGAAGCCACGAGCTCCTATAATTCACCCCTCCACTTT. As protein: CASSEATSSYNSPLHF.

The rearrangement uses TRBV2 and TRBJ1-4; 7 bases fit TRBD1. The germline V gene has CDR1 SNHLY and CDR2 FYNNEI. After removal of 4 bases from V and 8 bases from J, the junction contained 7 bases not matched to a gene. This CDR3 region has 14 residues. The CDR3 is CASSGTGYREKLFF. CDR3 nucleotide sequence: TGTGCCAGCAGTGGGACAGGCTATCGGGAAAAACTGTTTTTT.

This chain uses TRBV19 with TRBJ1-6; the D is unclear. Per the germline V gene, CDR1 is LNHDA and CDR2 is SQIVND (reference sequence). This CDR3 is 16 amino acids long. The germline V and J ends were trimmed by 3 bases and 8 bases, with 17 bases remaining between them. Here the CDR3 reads CASSMIGPQMDSPLHF. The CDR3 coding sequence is TGTGCCAGTAGTATGATTGGGCCGCAGATGGATTCACCCCTCCACTTT.

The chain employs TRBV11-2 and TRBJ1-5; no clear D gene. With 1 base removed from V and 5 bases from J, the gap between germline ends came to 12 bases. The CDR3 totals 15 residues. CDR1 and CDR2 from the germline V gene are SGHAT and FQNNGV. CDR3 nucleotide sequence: TGTGCCAGCAGCTTAGGGGAGTCTAGTGATCAGCCCCAGCATTTT. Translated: CASSLGESSDQPQHF.

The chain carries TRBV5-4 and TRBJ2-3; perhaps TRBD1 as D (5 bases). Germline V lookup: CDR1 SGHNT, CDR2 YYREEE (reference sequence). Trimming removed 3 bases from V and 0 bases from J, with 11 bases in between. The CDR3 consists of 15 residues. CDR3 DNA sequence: TGTGCCAGCAGCTCGACAGAGTTTAGCACAGATACGCAGTATTTT. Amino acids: CASSSTEFSTDTQYF.

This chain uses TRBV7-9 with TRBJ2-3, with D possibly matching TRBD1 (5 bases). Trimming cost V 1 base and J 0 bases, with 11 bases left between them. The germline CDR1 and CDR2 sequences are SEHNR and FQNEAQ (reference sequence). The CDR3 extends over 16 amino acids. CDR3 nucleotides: TGTGCCAGCAGCTTAGTAAGACAGCTAAGCACAGATACGCAGTATTTT. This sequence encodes CASSLVRQLSTDTQYF.